These 22 T cell receptor beta chains were sequenced from one sample in a study of blood T cell repertoires in COVID-19. The table came from immunoSEQ multiplex PCR; TCRdb's copy has only in-frame clones and leaves some out. The sample carries about 200,000 clones, 80% to 90% recorded once. Sequenced: peripheral blood. The receptors here all came from a woman of 80 years or more with acute or convalescent COVID-19.

This clone has a handful of counts. This rearrangement joins TRBV19 to TRBJ2-5; 8 bases map to TRBD1. V shed 2 bases, J shed 3 bases, and the junction held 2 bases outside the gene matches. The CDR3 is 14 residues long. Germline V gene sequence: CDR1 LNHDA, CDR2 SQIVND (reference sequence). The CDR3 DNA follows: TGTGCCAGTAGTATACAGGGGGCGAAAGAGACCCAGTACTTC. Protein product: CASSIQGAKETQYF.

This chain links TRBV11-3 with TRBJ2-7; TRBD1 matches at 9 bases. V was clipped by 5 bases and J by 3 bases; unmatched bases: 5. The CDR3 contains 14 residues. Germline loops: CDR1 SGHNT, CDR2 YENEEA. CDR3 protein: CASSPGQGFYEQYF. In nucleotides, the CDR3 is TGTGCCAGCAGCCCCGGACAGGGGTTCTACGAGCAGTACTTC.

This CDR3 reads CASSPPTQGDYEQYF. CDR3 in DNA: TGTGCCAGCTCACCACCGACACAGGGGGACTACGAGCAGTACTTC. The chain has TRBV18 and TRBJ2-7; 8 bases are shared with TRBD1. The CDR3 covers 15 residues. V trimming: 0 bases; J trimming: 3 bases; junction bases outside the gene matches: 4. Germline CDR1 reads KGHSH; CDR2 reads LQKENI. The full variable domain, its missing parts supplied by reference TRBV18 and TRBJ2-7, is NAGVMQNPRHLVRRRGQEARLRCSPMKGHSHVYWYRQLPEEGLKFMVYLQKENIIDESGMPKERFSAEFPKEGPSILRIQQVVRGDSAAYFCASSPPTQGDYEQYFGPGTRLTVT.

The V gene is TRBV6-6, the J gene TRBJ1-4; 8 bases align to TRBD1. The CDR3 is made up of 16 amino acids. CDR1 and CDR2 from the germline V gene are MNHNY and SVGAGI (reference sequence). V was pared by 6 bases and J by 7 bases, with 13 bases of the junction left unmatched. The CDR3: CASRRDRDRLGEKLFF. DNA for the CDR3: TGTGCCAGCAGACGAGACCGGGACAGGTTAGGTGAAAAACTGTTTTTT.

The V and J genes are TRBV24-1 and TRBJ2-1; 9 nucleotides align to TRBD2. The germline gives CDR1 KGHDR, CDR2 SFDVKD. This CDR3 has 12 residues. Losses at the gene ends were 10 bases for V and 9 bases for J; bases not matched to a gene: 6. The CDR3 sequence is CATGLAIGEQFF. The CDR3 nucleotides are TGTGCCACGGGACTAGCTATCGGTGAGCAGTTCTTC.

As DNA, the CDR3 is TGTGCCACCAGTGATTTGTCCAGGGATGGCTACACCTTC. This sequence encodes CATSDLSRDGYTF. This chain links TRBV24-1 with TRBJ1-2, with a tentative D call TRBD1 (5 bases). The ends were cut back, 0 bases at V and 6 bases at J, with 7 bases in the middle. The CDR3 length is 13 residues. Germline CDR1 is KGHDR and CDR2 is SFDVKD.

This clone has a handful of counts. The chain joins TRBV28 to TRBJ2-7; 12 bases map to TRBD2. With V trimmed by 3 bases and J by 5 bases, 5 bases remained unmatched. The germline gives CDR1 MDHEN, CDR2 SYDVKM. The CDR3 covers 15 residues. The CDR3 spells CASSLTSGSLNEQYF. Written as DNA, the CDR3 is TGTGCCAGCAGTTTGACTAGCGGGAGTCTCAACGAGCAGTACTTC.

The chain uses TRBV27 and TRBJ2-3, with D perhaps matching TRBD2 (5 bases). The CDR3 runs 14 residues. Trimming shortened V by 7 bases and J by 2 bases, and 13 bases separated the two germline ends. Germline loops: CDR1 MNHEY, CDR2 SMNVEV (reference sequence). The CDR3 region is CASTWRAPTDTQYF. DNA of the CDR3: TGTGCCAGCACTTGGCGGGCCCCCACAGATACGCAGTATTTT.

This chain connects TRBV30 to TRBJ1-1; possibly TRBD1 for D (5 bases). V lost 4 bases, J lost 1 base, and 10 bases lay in between. CDR3 size: 13 residues. Germline V gene data show CDR1 as GTSNPN and CDR2 as SVGIG (reference sequence). CDR3 region: CAWKGQGNTEAFF. For the CDR3, the DNA is TGTGCCTGGAAGGGCCAGGGGAACACTGAAGCTTTCTTT. Drawing the rest from reference TRBV30 and TRBJ1-1, the complete variable domain is SQTIHQWPATLVQPVGSPLSLECTVEGTSNPNLYWYRQAAGRGLQLLFYSVGIGQISSEVPQNLSASRPQDRQFILSSKKLLLSDSGFYLCAWKGQGNTEAFFGQGTRLTVV.

The chain carries TRBV7-2 and TRBJ1-5; no clear D gene. The CDR3 extends over 15 amino acids. Trimming took 5 bases from V and 1 from J, leaving 12 bases between them. Germline values: CDR1 SGHTA, CDR2 FQGNSA. CDR3 sequence: CASSEGLGSNQPQHF. The CDR3 DNA follows: TGTGCCAGCAGCGAAGGACTGGGGAGCAATCAGCCCCAGCATTTT.

The chain uses TRBV28 and TRBJ2-7, with D possibly matching TRBD2 (6 bases). From germline, CDR1 is MDHEN and CDR2 SYDVKM. The CDR3 has 14 amino acids. Trimming took off 4 bases at V and 3 bases at J, with 13 bases between the two ends. CDR3 bases: TGTGCCAGCAGTTGGAGGGGCAAGGGCTACGAGCAGTACTTC. Its translation: CASSWRGKGYEQYF.

The rearrangement uses TRBV5-1 and TRBJ2-2; TRBD2 agrees at 11 bases. The germline gives CDR1 SGHRS, CDR2 YFSETQ. V lost 4 bases to trimming and J lost 5 bases; unmatched junction nucleotides: 10. CDR3 length: 17 residues. The CDR3 DNA reads TGCGCCAGCAGCCCGATCCTAGCGGGGGGAGATACCGGGGAGCTGTTTTTT. Protein sequence: CASSPILAGGDTGELFF.

The chain recombines TRBV6-5 with TRBJ2-2; weak D call: TRBD1 (6 bases). V lost 7 bases to trimming and J lost 2 bases, with 11 bases between them. This CDR3 is 14 amino acids long. Germline CDR1 MNHEY, CDR2 SVGAGI. This CDR3 is CASTKGTNTGELFF. CDR3 in DNA: TGTGCCAGCACCAAGGGGACAAACACCGGGGAGCTGTTTTTT.

The chain joins TRBV7-2 to TRBJ2-7; D is perhaps TRBD1 (6 bases). With 6 bases removed from V and 4 bases from J, the gap between germline ends came to 16 bases. The germline V gene has CDR1 SGHTA and CDR2 FQGNSA. The CDR3 is made up of 14 amino acids. This CDR3 is CASRVSARGYEQYF. CDR3 DNA: TGTGCCAGCAGGGTTTCCGCCAGGGGTTACGAGCAGTACTTC.

Concerning this clone: This sample also contains other DNA sequences that code for the same CDR3. The rearrangement joins TRBV19 to TRBJ1-3, with 10 bases lining up with TRBD1. Per germline, CDR1 LNHDA and CDR2 SQIVND (reference sequence). J gave up 3 bases and V 1 base, and 6 bases lay outside the gene matches. The CDR3 contains 17 residues. CDR3 protein: CASSIGWTGGNGNTIYF. In DNA form, the CDR3 reads TGTGCCAGTAGTATAGGATGGACAGGGGGTAATGGAAACACCATATATTTT. The variable domain in full, with the rest retrieved from reference TRBV19 and TRBJ1-3, is DGGITQSPKYLFRKEGQNVTLSCEQNLNHDAMYWYRQDPGQGLRLIYYSQIVNDFQKGDIAEGYSVSREKKESFPLTVTSAQKNPTAFYLCASSIGWTGGNGNTIYFGEGSWLTVV.

This clone came up once. The chain is built from TRBV27 and TRBJ1-5; D perhaps matches TRBD1 (6 bases). Germline loops: CDR1 MNHEY, CDR2 SMNVEV (reference sequence). The V end lost 3 bases, the J end lost 6 bases, and 12 bases lay between the germline ends. This CDR3 has 14 residues. The CDR3 DNA reads TGTGCCAGCAGTTTCCGGGGGGCGGCTCAGCCCCAGCATTTT. Translation: CASSFRGAAQPQHF.

This clone was counted once. The chain joins TRBV18 to TRBJ1-1; 7 positions match TRBD1. Per the germline V gene, CDR1 is KGHSH and CDR2 is LQKENI. Germline trimming cut 6 bases from V and 4 bases from J; bases unmatched to any gene: 11. CDR3 size: 15 residues. CDR3 loop: CASSPPGQRSTEAFF. The CDR3 DNA reads as TGTGCCAGCTCGCCGCCGGGACAGAGGAGCACTGAAGCTTTCTTT.

The chain combines TRBV21-1 with TRBJ1-5; the D call of TRBD1 is as the table states it, not checked on the DNA. TRBV21-1 corresponds to a pseudogene. The CDR3 covers 14 residues. CDR3 in DNA: TGTGCCAGCAGCGACCGACAGGGGCGTCAGCCCCAGCATTTT. Protein sequence: CASSDRQGRQPQHF.

V is TRBV21-1 and J is TRBJ1-3. TRBV21-1 counts as a pseudogene. This CDR3 comprises 13 residues. The CDR3 DNA reads as TGTGCCAGCAGCAAAGCGGAGGGAAACACCATATATTTT. Its protein product is CASSKAEGNTIYF.

This rearrangement joins TRBV27 to TRBJ2-7; 13 nucleotides line up with TRBD2. The CDR3 is 16 residues long. V lost 2 bases to trimming and J lost 2 bases; unmatched junction nucleotides: 3. Germline V gives CDR1 MNHEY, CDR2 SMNVEV (reference sequence). The DNA of the CDR3 is TGTGCCAGCAGTTTAATGGGACTAGCGGGGACCTACGAGCAGTACTTC. As protein: CASSLMGLAGTYEQYF.

The chain recombines TRBV7-9 with TRBJ2-3, with 9 positions matching TRBD1. The germline gives CDR1 SEHNR, CDR2 FQNEAQ (reference sequence). There are 22 residues in the CDR3. V dropped 5 bases and J dropped 0; count of bases not matched to a gene: 24. The CDR3 bases are TGTGCCAGCAGCACTCCAATTCCGGGACAGGGATACGAGGGCGGTAGCACAGATACGCAGTATTTT. Translating gives CASSTPIPGQGYEGGSTDTQYF.

The chain is built from TRBV30 and TRBJ1-2; no reliable D call. Germline CDR1 is GTSNPN and CDR2 is SVGIG (reference sequence). Trimming took off 4 bases at V and 10 bases at J, with 13 bases between the two ends. This CDR3 has 11 residues. CDR3 coding DNA: TGTGCCTGGACGCGGGTCGGTAACTACACCTTC. This gives the protein CAWTRVGNYTF.